This TCR beta chain comes out of a study of blood T cell repertoires in COVID-19. Overall study: COVID-19 samples from acute and convalescent phases originated in the United States, Italy and Spain. The cDNA or gDNA used as material had been derived from T cells, B-cell-depleted T cells, or PBMCs.

This CDR3 comprises 15 residues. In the authors' workflow: It was from reference gene primer amplification that nucleated cell counts were estimated. Some clones are missing from TCRdb's copy, which holds only in-frame ones; the method was immunoSEQ multiplex PCR. V, J and clone size are those of that table, while D and trimming were read from the DNA. The data show some 150,000 clones, approximately 90% seen once. The gene calls are TRBV21-1 and TRBJ1-6; the table's TRBD1 call for D was not verified on the DNA. TRBV21-1 is a pseudogene locus. The sample was peripheral blood. The source of this sequence is a woman between 35 and 50 years old with acute or convalescent COVID-19. DNA of the CDR3: TGTGCCAGCAGCAATGAGGGACAGGGGCCTTCACCCCTCCACTTT. It codes for CASSNEGQGPSPLHF.